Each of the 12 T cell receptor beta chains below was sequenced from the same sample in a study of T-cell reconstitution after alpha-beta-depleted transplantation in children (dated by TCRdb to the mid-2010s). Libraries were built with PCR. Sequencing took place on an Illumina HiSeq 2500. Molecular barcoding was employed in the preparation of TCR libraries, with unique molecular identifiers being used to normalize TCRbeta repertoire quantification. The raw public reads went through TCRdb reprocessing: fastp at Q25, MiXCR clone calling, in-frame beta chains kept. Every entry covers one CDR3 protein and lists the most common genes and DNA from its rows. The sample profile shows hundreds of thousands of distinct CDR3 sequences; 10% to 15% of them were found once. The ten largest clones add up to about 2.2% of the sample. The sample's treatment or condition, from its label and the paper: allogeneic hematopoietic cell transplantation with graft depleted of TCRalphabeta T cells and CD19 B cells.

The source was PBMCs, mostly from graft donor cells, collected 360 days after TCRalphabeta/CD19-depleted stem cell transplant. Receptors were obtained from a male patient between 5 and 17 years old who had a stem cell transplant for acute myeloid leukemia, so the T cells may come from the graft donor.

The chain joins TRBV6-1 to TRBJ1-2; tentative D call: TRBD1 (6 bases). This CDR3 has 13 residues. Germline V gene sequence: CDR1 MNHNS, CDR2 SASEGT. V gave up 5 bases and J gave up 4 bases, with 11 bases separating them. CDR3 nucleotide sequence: TGTGCCAGCAGTCGGGGGGGCGGCTATGGCTACACCTTC. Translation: CASSRGGGYGYTF.

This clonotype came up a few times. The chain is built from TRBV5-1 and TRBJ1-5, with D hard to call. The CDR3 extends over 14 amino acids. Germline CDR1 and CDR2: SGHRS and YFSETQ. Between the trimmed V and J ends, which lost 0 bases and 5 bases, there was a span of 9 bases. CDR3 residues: CASSLGQFDQPQHF. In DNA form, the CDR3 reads TGCGCCAGCAGCTTGGGGCAATTCGATCAGCCCCAGCATTTT.

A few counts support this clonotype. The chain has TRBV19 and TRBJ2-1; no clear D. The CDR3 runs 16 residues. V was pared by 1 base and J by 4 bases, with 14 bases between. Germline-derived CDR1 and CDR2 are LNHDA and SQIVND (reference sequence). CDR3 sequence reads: CASSIGTNPKYNEQFF. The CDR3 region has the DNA TGTGCCAGTAGTATAGGCACTAACCCAAAATACAATGAGCAGTTCTTC.

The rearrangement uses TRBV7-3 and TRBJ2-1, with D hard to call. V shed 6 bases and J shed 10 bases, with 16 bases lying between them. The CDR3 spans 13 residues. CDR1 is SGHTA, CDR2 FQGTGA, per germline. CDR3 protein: CASSPYVAREQFF. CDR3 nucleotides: TGTGCCAGCAGTCCGTACGTCGCCAGAGAGCAGTTCTTC.

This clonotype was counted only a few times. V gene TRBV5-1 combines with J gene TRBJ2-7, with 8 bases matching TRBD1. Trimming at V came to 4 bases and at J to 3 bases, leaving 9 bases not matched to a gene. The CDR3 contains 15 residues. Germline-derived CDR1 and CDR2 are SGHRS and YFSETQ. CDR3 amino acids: CASSPPGQAFYEQYF. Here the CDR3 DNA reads TGCGCCAGCAGCCCTCCGGGACAGGCCTTCTACGAGCAGTACTTC.

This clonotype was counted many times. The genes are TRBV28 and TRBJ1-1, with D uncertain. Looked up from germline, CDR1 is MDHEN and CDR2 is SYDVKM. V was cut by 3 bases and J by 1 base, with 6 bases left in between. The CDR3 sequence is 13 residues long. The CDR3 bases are TGTGCCAGCAGTTTCGTGGGGAACACTGAAGCTTTCTTT. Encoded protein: CASSFVGNTEAFF.

Here the CDR3 DNA reads TGCAGCGTTGGGTGGGCACAGTCCTACGAGCAGTACTTC. Its protein product is CSVGWAQSYEQYF. The chain couples TRBV29-1 to TRBJ2-7; D not resolved. Trimming took 4 bases from V and 1 from J, leaving 11 bases between them. The CDR3 sequence is 13 residues long. CDR1 is SQVTM and CDR2 is ANQGSEA in the germline V gene.

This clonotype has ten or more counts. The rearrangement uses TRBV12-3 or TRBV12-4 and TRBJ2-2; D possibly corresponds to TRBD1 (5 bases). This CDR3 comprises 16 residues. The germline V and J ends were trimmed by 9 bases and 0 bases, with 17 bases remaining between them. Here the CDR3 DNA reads TGTGCCAGTGCATTAGGTGGGGCAGCGAACACCGGGGAGCTGTTTTTT. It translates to CASALGGAANTGELFF.

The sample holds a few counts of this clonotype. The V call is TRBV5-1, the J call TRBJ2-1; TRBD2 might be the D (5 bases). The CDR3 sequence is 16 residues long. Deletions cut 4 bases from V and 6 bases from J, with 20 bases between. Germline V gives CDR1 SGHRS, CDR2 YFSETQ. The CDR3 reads CASSLEVWSRFNEQFF. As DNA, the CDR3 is TGCGCCAGCAGCCTGGAGGTCTGGTCTCGGTTCAATGAGCAGTTCTTC.

CDR3 sequence (DNA): TGTGCCAGCAGTTACGCGCTGGGAGCGGGAAAAAACGAGCAGTACTTC. It translates to CASSYALGAGKNEQYF. The V gene is TRBV6-5, the J gene TRBJ2-7, with 7 bases lining up with TRBD2. Germline trimming cut 2 bases from V and 5 bases from J; bases unmatched to any gene: 12. There are 16 residues in the CDR3. Germline V gene lookup returns CDR1 MNHEY and CDR2 SVGAGI.

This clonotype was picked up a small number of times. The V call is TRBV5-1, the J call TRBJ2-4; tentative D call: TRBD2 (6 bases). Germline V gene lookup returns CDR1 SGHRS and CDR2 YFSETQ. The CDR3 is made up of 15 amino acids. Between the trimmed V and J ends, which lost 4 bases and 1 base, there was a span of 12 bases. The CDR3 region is CASSPRRGAKNIQYF. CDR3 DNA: TGCGCCAGCAGCCCCCGTCGGGGGGCCAAAAACATTCAGTACTTC.

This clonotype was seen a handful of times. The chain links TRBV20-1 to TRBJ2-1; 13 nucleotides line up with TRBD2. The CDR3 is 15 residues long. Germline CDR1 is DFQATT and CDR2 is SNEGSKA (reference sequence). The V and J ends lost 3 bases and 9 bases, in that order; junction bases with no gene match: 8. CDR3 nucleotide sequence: TGCAGTGCTAGGCTACTAGCGGGAGGGATGGGTGAGCAGTTCTTC. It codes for CSARLLAGGMGEQFF.